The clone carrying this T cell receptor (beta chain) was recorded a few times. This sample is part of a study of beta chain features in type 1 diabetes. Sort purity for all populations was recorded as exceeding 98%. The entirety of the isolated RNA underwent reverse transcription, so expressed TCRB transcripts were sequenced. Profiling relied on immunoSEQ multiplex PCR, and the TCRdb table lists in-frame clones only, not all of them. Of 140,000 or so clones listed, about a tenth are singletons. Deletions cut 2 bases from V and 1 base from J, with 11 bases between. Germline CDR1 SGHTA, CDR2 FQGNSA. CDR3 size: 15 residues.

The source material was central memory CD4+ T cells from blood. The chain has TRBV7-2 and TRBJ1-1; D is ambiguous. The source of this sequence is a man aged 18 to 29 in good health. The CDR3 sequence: CASSLPGSGNTEAFF. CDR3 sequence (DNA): TGTGCCAGCAGCTTACCTGGTTCGGGGAACACTGAAGCTTTCTTT.